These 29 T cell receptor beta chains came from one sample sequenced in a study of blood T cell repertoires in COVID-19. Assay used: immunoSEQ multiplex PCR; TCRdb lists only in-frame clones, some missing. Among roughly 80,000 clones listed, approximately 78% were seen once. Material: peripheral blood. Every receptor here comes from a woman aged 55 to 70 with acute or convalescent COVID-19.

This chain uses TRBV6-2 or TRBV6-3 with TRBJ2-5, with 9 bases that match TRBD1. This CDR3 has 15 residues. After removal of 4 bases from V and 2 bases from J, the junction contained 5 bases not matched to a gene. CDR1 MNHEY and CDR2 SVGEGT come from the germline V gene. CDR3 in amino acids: CASSSYRGRQETQYF. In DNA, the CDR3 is TGTGCCAGCAGTTCGTACAGGGGGCGGCAAGAGACCCAGTACTTC.

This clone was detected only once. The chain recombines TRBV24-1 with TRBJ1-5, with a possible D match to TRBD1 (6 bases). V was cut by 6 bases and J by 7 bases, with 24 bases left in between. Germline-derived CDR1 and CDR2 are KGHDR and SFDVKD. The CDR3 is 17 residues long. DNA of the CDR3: TGTGCCACCAGTTCAAACAAACAGGGAGGGGAAGGGCAGCCCCAGCATTTT. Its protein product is CATSSNKQGGEGQPQHF.

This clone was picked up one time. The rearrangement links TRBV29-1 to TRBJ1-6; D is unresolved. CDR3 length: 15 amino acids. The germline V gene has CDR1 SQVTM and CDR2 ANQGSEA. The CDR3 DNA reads TGCAGGGACTCTCACCCGGGCTCCTATAATTCACCCCTCCACTTT. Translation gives CRDSHPGSYNSPLHF.

CDR3 amino acids: CATLGTGHNEQFF. CDR3 DNA sequence: TGTGCCACCCTAGGGACAGGGCACAATGAGCAGTTCTTC. The rearrangement uses TRBV2 and TRBJ2-1; 9 bases match TRBD1. The germline V gene has CDR1 SNHLY and CDR2 FYNNEI. V trimming: 10 bases; J trimming: 5 bases; junction bases outside the gene matches: 6. The CDR3 length is 13 residues.

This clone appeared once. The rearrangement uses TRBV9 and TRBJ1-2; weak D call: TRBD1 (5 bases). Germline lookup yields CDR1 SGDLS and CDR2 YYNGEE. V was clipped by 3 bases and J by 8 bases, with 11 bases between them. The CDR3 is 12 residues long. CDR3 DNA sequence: TGTGCCAGCAGCGGATCAGGGCTCGGCTACACCTTC. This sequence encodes CASSGSGLGYTF.

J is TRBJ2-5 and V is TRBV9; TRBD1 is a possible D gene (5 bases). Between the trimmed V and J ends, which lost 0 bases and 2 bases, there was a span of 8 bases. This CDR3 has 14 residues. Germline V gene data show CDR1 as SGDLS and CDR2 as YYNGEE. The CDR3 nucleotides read TGTGCCAGCAGCGTAGAGGCAGGGCAAGAGACCCAGTACTTC. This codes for CASSVEAGQETQYF.

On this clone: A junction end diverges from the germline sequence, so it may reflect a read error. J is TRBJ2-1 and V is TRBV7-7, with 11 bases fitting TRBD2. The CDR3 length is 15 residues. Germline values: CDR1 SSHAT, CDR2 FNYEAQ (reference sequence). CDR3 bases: TGTGCTAGCAGCTTAGCGGGGGGGCCTCCCAATGAGCAGTTCTTC. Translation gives CASSLAGGPPNEQFF.

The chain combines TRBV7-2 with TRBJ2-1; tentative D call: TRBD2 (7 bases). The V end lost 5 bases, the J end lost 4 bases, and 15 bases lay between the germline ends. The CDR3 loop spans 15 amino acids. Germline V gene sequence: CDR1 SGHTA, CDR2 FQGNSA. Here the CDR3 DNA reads TGTGCCAGCAGCCCCTTCGGGGGGCAATACAATGAGCAGTTCTTC. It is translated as CASSPFGGQYNEQFF.

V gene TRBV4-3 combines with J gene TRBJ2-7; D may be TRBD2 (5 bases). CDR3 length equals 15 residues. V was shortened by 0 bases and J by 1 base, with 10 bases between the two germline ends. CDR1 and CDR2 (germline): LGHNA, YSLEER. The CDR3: CASSQDRQRSYEQYF. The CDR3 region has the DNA TGCGCCAGCAGCCAAGATCGGCAGCGGTCCTACGAGCAGTACTTC.

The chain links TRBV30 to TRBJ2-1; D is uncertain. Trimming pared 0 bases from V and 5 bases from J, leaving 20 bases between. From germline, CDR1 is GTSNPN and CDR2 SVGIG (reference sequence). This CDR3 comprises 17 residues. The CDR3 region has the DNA TGTGCCTGGAGTGTTTCCCTGTTGAGAAGAACCGACAATGAGCAGTTCTTC. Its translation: CAWSVSLLRRTDNEQFF.

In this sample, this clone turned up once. CDR3 sequence: CASSLEQADTQYF. As DNA, the CDR3 is TGCGCCAGCAGCTTGGAGCAGGCAGATACGCAGTATTTT. This sequence joins TRBV5-1 and TRBJ2-3; D is unclear. In germline, CDR1 is SGHRS, CDR2 YFSETQ. The length of the CDR3 is 13 residues. V was cut by 0 bases and J by 4 bases, with 6 bases left in between.

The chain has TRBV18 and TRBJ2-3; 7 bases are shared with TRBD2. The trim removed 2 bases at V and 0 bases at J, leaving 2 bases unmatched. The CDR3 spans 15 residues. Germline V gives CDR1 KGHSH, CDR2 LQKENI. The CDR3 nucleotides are TGTGCCAGCTCACCATACGGGGGGAGCACAGATACGCAGTATTTT. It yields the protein CASSPYGGSTDTQYF. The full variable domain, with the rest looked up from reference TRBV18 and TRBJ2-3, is NAGVMQNPRHLVRRRGQEARLRCSPMKGHSHVYWYRQLPEEGLKFMVYLQKENIIDESGMPKERFSAEFPKEGPSILRIQQVVRGDSAAYFCASSPYGGSTDTQYFGPGTRLTVL.

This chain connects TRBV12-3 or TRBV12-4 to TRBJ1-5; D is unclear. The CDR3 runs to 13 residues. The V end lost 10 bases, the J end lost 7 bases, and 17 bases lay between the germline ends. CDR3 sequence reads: CATSPGGMQPQHF. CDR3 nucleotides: TGTGCCACCTCCCCGGGAGGGATGCAGCCCCAGCATTTT.

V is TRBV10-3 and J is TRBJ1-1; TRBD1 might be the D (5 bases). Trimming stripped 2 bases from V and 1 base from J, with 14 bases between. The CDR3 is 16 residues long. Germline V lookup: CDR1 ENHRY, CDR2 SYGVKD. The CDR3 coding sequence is TGTGCCATCAGTGAGGGGAGCGGGGCGGCGAACACTGAAGCTTTCTTT. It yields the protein CAISEGSGAANTEAFF.

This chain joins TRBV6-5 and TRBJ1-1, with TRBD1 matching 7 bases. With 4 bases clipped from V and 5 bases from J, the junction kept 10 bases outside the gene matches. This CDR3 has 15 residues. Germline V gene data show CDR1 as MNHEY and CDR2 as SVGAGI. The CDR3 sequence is CASSFENRGMTEAFF. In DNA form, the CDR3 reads TGTGCCAGCAGTTTTGAAAACAGGGGAATGACTGAAGCTTTCTTT.

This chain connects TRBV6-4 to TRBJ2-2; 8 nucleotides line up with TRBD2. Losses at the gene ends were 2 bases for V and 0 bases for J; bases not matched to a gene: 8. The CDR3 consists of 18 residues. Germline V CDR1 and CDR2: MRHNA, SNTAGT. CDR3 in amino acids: CASSDGAGDISNTGELFF. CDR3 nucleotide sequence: TGTGCCAGCAGTGACGGAGCGGGGGATATATCGAACACCGGGGAGCTGTTTTTT.

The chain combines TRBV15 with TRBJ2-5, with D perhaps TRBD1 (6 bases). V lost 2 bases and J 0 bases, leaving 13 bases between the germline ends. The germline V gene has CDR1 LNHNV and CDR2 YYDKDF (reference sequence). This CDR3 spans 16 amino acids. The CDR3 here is CATSRPGHYDQETQYF. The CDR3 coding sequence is TGTGCCACCAGCAGACCGGGACATTATGACCAAGAGACCCAGTACTTC.

The DNA of the CDR3 is TGTGCCAGCAGAGCCCCATCCGGCTATGGCTACACCTTC. As protein: CASRAPSGYGYTF. V gene TRBV9 combines with J gene TRBJ1-2; unclear D gene. The CDR3 spans 13 residues. V lost 5 bases, J lost 4 bases, and 12 bases lay in between. Germline V CDR1 and CDR2: SGDLS, YYNGEE.

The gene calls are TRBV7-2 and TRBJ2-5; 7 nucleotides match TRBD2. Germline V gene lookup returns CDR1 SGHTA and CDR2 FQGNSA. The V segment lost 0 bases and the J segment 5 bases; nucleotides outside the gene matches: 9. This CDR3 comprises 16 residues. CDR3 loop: CASSLAGGWNMETQYF. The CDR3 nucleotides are TGTGCCAGCAGCTTAGCGGGGGGGTGGAATATGGAGACCCAGTACTTC.

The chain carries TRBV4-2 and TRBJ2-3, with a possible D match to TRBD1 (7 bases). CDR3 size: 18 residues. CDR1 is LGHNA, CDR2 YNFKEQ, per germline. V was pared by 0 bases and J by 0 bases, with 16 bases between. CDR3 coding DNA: TGTGCCAGCAGCCAAGACGGGGGACAGATTCCTAGCACAGATACGCAGTATTTT. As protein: CASSQDGGQIPSTDTQYF.

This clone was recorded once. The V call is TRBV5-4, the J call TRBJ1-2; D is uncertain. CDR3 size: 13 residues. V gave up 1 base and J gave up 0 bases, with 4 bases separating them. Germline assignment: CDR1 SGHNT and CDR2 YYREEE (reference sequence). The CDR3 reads CASSLTANYGYTF. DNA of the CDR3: TGTGCCAGCAGCTTGACAGCTAACTATGGCTACACCTTC.

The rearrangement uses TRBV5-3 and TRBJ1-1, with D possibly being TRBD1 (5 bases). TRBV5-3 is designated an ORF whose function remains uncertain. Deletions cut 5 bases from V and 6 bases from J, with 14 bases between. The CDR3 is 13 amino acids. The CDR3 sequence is CARRFRGMAEAFF. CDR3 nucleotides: TGTGCCAGAAGGTTTAGGGGAATGGCTGAAGCTTTCTTT.

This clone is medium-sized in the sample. For the CDR3, the DNA is TGTGCCAGCAGCTTAGATCGGGGGAACACAGATACGCAGTATTTT. Its protein is CASSLDRGNTDTQYF. The chain carries TRBV7-2 and TRBJ2-3, with D maybe TRBD2 (6 bases). Trimming removed 1 base from V and 2 bases from J, with 10 bases in between. In germline, CDR1 is SGHTA, CDR2 FQGNSA. The CDR3 has 15 residues.

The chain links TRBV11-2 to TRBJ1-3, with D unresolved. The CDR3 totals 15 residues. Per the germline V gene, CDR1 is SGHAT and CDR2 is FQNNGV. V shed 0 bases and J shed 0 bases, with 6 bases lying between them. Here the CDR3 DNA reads TGTGCCAGCAGCTTAGATTTCGGCTCTGGAAACACCATATATTTT. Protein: CASSLDFGSGNTIYF.

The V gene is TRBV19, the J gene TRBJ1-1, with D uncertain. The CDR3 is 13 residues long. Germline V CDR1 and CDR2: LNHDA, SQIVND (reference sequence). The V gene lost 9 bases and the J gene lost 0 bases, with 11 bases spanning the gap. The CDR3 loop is CASHRRLNTEAFF. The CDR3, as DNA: TGTGCCAGCCACAGAAGATTGAACACTGAAGCTTTCTTT.

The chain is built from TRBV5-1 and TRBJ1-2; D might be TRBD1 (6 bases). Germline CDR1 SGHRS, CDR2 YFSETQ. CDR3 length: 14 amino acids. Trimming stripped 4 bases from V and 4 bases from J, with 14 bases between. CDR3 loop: CASSPRTEGYGYTF. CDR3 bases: TGCGCCAGCAGCCCACGGACAGAAGGCTATGGCTACACCTTC.

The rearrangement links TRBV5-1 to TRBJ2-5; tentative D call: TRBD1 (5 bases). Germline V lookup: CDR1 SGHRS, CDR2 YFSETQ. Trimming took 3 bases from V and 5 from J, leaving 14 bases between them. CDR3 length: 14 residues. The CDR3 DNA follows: TGCGCCAGCAGCTCCCAGACAGCTGGGGAGACCCAGTACTTC. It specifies CASSSQTAGETQYF.

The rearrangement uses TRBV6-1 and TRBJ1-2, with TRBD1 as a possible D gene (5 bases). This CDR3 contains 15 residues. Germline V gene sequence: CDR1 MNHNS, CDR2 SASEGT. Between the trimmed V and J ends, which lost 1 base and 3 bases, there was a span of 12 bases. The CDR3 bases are TGTGCCAGCAGTGAAGTGTTTATGACAGACTATGGCTACACCTTC. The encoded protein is CASSEVFMTDYGYTF.

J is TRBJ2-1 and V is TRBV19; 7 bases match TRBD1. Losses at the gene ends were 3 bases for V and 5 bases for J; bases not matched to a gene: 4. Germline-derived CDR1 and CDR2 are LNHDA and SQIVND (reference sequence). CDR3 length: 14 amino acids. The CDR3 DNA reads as TGTGCCAGTAGTATTTCGACAGGGAACAATGAGCAGTTCTTC. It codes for CASSISTGNNEQFF.